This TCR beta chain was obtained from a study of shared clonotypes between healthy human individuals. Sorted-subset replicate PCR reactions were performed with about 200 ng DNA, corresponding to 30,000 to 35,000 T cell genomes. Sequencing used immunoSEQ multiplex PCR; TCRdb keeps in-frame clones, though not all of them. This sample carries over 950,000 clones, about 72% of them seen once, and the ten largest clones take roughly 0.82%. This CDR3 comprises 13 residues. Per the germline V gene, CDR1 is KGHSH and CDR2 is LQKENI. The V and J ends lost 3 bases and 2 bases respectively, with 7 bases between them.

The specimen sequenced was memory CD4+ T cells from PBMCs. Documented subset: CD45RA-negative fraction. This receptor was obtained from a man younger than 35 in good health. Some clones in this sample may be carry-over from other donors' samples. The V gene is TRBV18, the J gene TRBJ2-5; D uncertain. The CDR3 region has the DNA TGTGCCAGCTCACCCGTGGGACAAGAGACCCAGTACTTC. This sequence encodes CASSPVGQETQYF.